This TCR beta chain was captured by sequencing in a study of blood T cell repertoires in COVID-19. Study-level information: Researchers got acute and convalescent COVID-19 samples from the United States, Italy and Spain.

Profiled with immunoSEQ multiplex PCR; TCRdb holds only in-frame clones, not every one. This sample has about 400,000 clones, with under 90% found just once. This clone was seen only a few times. Assignment of participants to cohorts was predicated upon participant-reported clinical history. Cohort 3 donors counted as recovered after two negative PCRs, clearance, or resolved symptoms. The CDR3 is 13 residues long. Trimming removed 0 bases at V and 8 bases at J, with 9 bases between. CDR1 is SGHRS and CDR2 is YFSETQ in the germline V gene. This clonotype originated in a woman under 40 who had recovered from COVID-19. The specimen was PBMCs or T cells enriched from blood (not recorded which). The rearrangement uses TRBV5-1 and TRBJ1-3; D uncertain. In DNA form, the CDR3 reads TGCGCCAGCAGCTTGGCCGTGCGGGACACCATATATTTT. The encoded protein is CASSLAVRDTIYF.